There are a few counts of the clone carrying this TCR beta chain. Its antigen is undetermined. This sample stems from a study of shared clonotypes between healthy human individuals. About the study: The plates for each donor numbered three CD4 naive, three CD4 memory, two CD8 naive and one CD8 memory.

Points from the study as a whole: An anticipated effect of sequencing depth on clonotype sharing among donors was recognized. Generally, naive subsets came out with larger estimated richness than memory subsets.

The data were produced by immunoSEQ multiplex PCR, yet TCRdb's version contains in-frame clones alone and is incomplete. The table has about 2.4 million clones, around nine tenths seen once. The CDR3 is 15 amino acids. V was shortened by 5 bases and J by 1 base, with 14 bases between the two germline ends. Looked up from germline, CDR1 is SEHNR and CDR2 is FQNEAQ (reference sequence). Donors were healthy HIV-negative adults without recently reported acute infections or vaccinations. Sequenced sample: naive CD4+ T cells sorted from blood. Subset reported: CD45RA+ positively selected. The chain couples TRBV7-9 to TRBJ1-2, with D possibly matching TRBD1 (5 bases). The TCR was taken from a man younger than 35 in good health. The DNA of the CDR3 is TGTGCCAGCAGCCGGGCGGGGGTGAATAACTATGGCTACACCTTC. Its translation is CASSRAGVNNYGYTF.